The sequence of this T cell receptor beta chain was determined in a study of T cell changes during pregnancy in multiple sclerosis. Germline V gene data show CDR1 as ENHRY and CDR2 as SYGVKD. The CDR3 runs 16 residues. J gave up 4 bases and V 5 bases, and 7 bases lay outside the gene matches. Measured with immunoSEQ multiplex PCR; TCRdb has only the in-frame clones, and not every one. The data hold tens of thousands of clones, with approximately 90% observed a single time. Specimen: CD4+ T cells from peripheral blood mononuclear cells, collected before pregnancy. The TCR originated in a female donor with multiple sclerosis, enrolled in a pregnancy study. The rearrangement joins TRBV10-3 to TRBJ2-3; 12 bases match TRBD1. The CDR3 DNA is TGTGCCATCAGTCGAACGGGACAGGGGGCTTCAGATACGCAGTATTTT. Its protein is CAISRTGQGASDTQYF.